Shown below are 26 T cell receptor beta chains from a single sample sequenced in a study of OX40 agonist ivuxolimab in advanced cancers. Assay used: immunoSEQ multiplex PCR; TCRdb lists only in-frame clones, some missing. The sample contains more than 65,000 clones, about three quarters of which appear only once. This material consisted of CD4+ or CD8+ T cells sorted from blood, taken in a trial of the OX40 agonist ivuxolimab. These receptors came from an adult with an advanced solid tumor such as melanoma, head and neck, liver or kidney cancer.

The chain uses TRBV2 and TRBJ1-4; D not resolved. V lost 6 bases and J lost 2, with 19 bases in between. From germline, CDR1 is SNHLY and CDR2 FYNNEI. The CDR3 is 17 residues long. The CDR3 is CASSSLTAVGTNEKLFF. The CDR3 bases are TGTGCCAGCAGCTCCCTGACGGCGGTCGGCACTAATGAAAAACTGTTTTTT. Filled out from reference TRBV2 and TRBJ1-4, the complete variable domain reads EPEVTQTPSHQVTQMGQEVILRCVPISNHLYFYWYRQILGQKVEFLVSFYNNEISEKSEIFDDQFSVERPDGSNFTLKIRSTKLEDSAMYFCASSSLTAVGTNEKLFFGSGTQLSVL.

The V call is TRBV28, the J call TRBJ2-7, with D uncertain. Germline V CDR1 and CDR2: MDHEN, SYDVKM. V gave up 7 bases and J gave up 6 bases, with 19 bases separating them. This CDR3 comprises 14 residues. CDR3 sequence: CASTPAGPTSEQYF. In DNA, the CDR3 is TGTGCCAGCACCCCGGCAGGCCCGACCTCCGAGCAGTACTTC.

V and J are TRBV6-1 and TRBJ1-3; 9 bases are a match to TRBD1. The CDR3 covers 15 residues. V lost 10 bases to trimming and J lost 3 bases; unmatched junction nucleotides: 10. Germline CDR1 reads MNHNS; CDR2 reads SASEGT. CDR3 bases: TGTGCCACCACATTGGACAGGGGTCGTGGAAACACCATATATTTT. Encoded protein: CATTLDRGRGNTIYF.

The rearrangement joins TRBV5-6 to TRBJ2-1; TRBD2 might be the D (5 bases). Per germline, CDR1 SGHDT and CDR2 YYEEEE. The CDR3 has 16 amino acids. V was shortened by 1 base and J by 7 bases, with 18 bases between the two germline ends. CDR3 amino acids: CASSLRGKGRTNEQFF. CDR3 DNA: TGTGCCAGCAGCTTGCGGGGTAAGGGCCGCACTAATGAGCAGTTCTTC. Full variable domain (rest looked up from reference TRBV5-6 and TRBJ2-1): DAGVTQSPTHLIKTRGQQVTLRCSPKSGHDTVSWYQQALGQGPQFIFQYYEEEERQRGNFPDRFSGHQFPNYSSELNVNALLLGDSALYLCASSLRGKGRTNEQFFGPGTRLTVL.

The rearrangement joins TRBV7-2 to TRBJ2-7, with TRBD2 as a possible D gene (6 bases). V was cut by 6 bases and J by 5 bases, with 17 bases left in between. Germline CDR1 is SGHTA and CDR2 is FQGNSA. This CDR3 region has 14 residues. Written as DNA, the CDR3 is TGTGCCAGCAGTTTTACCGGAGGGCTAGACGAGCAGTACTTC. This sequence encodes CASSFTGGLDEQYF.

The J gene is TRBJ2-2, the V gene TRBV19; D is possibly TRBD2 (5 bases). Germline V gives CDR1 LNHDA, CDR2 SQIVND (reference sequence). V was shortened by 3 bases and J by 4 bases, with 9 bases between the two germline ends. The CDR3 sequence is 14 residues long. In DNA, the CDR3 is TGTGCCAGTAGTATCGGCGGACTCACCGGGGAGCTGTTTTTT. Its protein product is CASSIGGLTGELFF. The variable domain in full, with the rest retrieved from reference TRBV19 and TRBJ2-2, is DGGITQSPKYLFRKEGQNVTLSCEQNLNHDAMYWYRQDPGQGLRLIYYSQIVNDFQKGDIAEGYSVSREKKESFPLTVTSAQKNPTAFYLCASSIGGLTGELFFGEGSRLTVL.

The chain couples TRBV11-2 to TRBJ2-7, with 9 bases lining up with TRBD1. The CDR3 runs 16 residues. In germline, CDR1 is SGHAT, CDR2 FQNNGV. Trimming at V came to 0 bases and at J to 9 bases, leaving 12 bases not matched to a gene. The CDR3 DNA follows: TGTGCCAGCAGCTTAGATGGGACAGGGTTCGGAGGGGGGCAGTACTTC. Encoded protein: CASSLDGTGFGGGQYF. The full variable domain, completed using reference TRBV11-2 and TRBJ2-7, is EAGVAQSPRYKIIEKRQSVAFWCNPISGHATLYWYQQILGQGPKLLIQFQNNGVVDDSQLPKDRFSAERLKGVDSTLKIQPAKLEDSAVYLCASSLDGTGFGGGQYFGPGTRLTVT.

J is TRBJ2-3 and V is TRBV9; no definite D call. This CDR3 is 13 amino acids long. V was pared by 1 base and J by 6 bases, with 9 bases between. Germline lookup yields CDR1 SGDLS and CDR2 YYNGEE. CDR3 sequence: CASSVISPDTQYF. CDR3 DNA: TGTGCCAGCAGCGTAATTTCTCCTGATACGCAGTATTTT.

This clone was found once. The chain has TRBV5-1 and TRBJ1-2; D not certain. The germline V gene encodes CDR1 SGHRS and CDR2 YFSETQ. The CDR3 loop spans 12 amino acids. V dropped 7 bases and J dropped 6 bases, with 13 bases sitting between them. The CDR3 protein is CASREIGDGYTF. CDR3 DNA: TGCGCCAGCCGAGAAATCGGGGATGGCTACACCTTC.

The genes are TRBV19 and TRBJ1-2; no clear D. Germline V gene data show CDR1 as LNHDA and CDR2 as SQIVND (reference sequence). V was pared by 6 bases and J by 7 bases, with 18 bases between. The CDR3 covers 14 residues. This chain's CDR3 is CASSDIGLPSGYTF. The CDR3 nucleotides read TGTGCCAGTAGCGATATAGGATTGCCAAGTGGCTACACCTTC.

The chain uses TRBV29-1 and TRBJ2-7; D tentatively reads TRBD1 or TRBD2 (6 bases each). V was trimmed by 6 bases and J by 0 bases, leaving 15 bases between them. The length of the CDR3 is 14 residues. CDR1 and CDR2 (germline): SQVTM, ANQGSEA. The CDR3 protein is CSVAEGGRSYEQYF. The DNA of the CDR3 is TGCAGCGTCGCGGAGGGGGGCCGCTCCTACGAGCAGTACTTC.

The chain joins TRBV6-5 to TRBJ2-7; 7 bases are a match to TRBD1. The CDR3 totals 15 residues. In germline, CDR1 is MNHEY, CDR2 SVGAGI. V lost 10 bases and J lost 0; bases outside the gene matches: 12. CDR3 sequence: CATSDRALSSYEQYF. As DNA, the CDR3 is TGTGCCACCTCAGACAGGGCTTTATCCTCCTACGAGCAGTACTTC.

The CDR3 loop reads CASSIEGELAGAQAAKNIQYF. Here the CDR3 DNA reads TGTGCCAGTAGTATAGAAGGGGAACTAGCGGGGGCTCAGGCAGCCAAAAACATTCAGTACTTC. This chain connects TRBV19 to TRBJ2-4, with 11 bases fitting TRBD2. The CDR3 is 21 amino acids. CDR1 is LNHDA, CDR2 SQIVND, per germline (reference sequence). The V and J ends lost 0 bases and 0 bases, in that order; junction bases with no gene match: 13.

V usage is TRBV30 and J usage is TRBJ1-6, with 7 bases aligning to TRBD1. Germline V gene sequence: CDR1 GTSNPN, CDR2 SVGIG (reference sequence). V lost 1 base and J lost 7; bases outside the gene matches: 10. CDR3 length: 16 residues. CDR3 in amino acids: CAWSEQGRGRNSPLHF. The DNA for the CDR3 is TGTGCCTGGAGTGAACAGGGGAGAGGGCGAAATTCACCCCTCCACTTT.

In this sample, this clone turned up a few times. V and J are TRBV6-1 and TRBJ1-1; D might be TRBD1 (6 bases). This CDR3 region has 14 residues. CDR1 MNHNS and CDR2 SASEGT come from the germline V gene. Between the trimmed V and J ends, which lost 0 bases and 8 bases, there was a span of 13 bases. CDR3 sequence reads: CASSEAGRGTEAFF. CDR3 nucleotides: TGTGCCAGCAGTGAAGCGGGGAGAGGGACAGAAGCTTTCTTT.

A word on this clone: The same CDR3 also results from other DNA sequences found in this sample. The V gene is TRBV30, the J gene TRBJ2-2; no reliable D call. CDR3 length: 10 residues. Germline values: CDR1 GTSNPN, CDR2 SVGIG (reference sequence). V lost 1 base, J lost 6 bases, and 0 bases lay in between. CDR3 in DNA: TGTGCCTGGAGTGCCGGGGAGCTGTTTTTT. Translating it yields CAWSAGELFF.

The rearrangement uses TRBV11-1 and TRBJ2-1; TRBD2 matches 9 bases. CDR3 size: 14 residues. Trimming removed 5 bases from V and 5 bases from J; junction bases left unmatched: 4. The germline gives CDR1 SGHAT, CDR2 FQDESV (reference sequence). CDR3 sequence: CASSIAGGHNEQFF. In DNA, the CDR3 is TGTGCCAGCAGCATCGCGGGGGGGCACAATGAGCAGTTCTTC.

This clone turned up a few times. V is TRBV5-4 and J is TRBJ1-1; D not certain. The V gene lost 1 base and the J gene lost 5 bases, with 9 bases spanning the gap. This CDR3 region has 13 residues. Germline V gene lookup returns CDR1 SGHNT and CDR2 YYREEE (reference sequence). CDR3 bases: TGTGCCAGCAGCTTGAACCAAAGAACTGAAGCTTTCTTT. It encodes CASSLNQRTEAFF.

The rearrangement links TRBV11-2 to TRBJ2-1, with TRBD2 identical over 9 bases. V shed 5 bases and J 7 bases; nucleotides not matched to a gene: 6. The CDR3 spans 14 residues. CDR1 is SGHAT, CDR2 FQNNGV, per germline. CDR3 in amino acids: CASSLSGSTNEQFF. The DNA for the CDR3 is TGTGCCAGCAGCCTTAGCGGGAGCACGAATGAGCAGTTCTTC.

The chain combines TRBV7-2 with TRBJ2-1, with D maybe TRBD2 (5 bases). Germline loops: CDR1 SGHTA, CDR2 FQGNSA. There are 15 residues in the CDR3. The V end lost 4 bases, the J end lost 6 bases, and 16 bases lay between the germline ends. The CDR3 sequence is CASSSLGSARNEQFF. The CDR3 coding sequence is TGTGCCAGCAGCTCCCTGGGTAGCGCCCGCAATGAGCAGTTCTTC.

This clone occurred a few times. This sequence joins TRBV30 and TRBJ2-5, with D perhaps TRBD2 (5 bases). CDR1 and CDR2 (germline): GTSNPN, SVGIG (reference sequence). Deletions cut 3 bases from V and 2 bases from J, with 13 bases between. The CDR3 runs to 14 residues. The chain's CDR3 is CAWRAEGWQETQYF. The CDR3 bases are TGTGCCTGGAGGGCTGAGGGTTGGCAAGAGACCCAGTACTTC.

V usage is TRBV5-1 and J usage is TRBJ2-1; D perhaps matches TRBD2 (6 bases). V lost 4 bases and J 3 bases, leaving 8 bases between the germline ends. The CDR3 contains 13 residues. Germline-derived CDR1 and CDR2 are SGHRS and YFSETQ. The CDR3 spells CASSGGLYNEQFF. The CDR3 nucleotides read TGCGCCAGCAGCGGGGGACTCTACAATGAGCAGTTCTTC.

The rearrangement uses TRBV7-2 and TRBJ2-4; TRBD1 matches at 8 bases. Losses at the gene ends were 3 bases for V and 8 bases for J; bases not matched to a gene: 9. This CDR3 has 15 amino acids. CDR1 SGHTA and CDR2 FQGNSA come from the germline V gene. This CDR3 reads CASSLMGQAIDIQYF. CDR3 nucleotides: TGTGCCAGCAGCTTGATGGGACAGGCAATAGACATTCAGTACTTC.

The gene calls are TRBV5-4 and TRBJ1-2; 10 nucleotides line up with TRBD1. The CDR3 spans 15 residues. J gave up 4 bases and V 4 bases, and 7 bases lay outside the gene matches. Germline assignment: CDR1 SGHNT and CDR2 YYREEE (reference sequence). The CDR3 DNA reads TGTGCCAGCAGCCCCGGGACAGGGGCCATCTATGGCTACACCTTC. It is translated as CASSPGTGAIYGYTF.

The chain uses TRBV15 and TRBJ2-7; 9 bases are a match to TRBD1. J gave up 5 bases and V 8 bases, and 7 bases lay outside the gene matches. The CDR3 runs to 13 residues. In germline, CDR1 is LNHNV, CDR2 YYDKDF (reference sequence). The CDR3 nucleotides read TGTGCCACCTCGGGACAGGGAAGGGACGAGCAGTACTTC. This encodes CATSGQGRDEQYF.

Here the CDR3 reads CASSLDKTGSAGELFF. The CDR3 nucleotides are TGTGCCAGCAGCTTAGATAAGACAGGGAGCGCCGGGGAGCTGTTTTTT. This chain links TRBV7-8 with TRBJ2-2; 7 bases are a match to TRBD1. This CDR3 comprises 16 residues. J lost 6 bases, V lost 1 base, and 8 bases had no gene match. Germline loops: CDR1 SGHVS, CDR2 FQNEAQ.